The rows below give T cell receptor beta chains drawn from one sample of a study of T-cell reconstitution after alpha-beta-depleted transplantation in children. A single record per CDR3 protein comes from TCRdb applying MiXCR to the PCR reads. Of approximately 1,000,000 distinct CDR3 sequences listed, roughly 29% are singletons. The specimen comprised PBMCs, mostly from graft donor cells, sampled 360 days after TCRalphabeta/CD19-depleted stem cell transplant. The receptor source for this set is a boy less than two years old who had a stem cell transplant for SCID, so the T cells may come from the graft donor. CDR3s include the opening cysteine and the closing phenylalanine or tryptophan. A D gene is named only where the DNA matches it firmly. Expanded clones get a size class; other rows say once, few or many, or leave the size out.

d_call clone_size j_call v_call cdr3_length cdr3_nt cdr3_aa
TRBD1 few TRBJ1-1 TRBV15 15 TGTGCCACCAGCAGAGATCTTTCGGGACAGTTGAAAGCTTTCTTT CATSRDLSGQLKAFF
- few TRBJ2-3 TRBV11-2 15 TGTGCCAGCAGCTTAGTAGGGGGGGGGCAAGATACGCAGTATTTT CASSLVGGGQDTQYF
- - TRBJ2-1 TRBV4-3 12 TGCGCCAGCAGCCAGGGAACTAGTGAGCAGTTCTTC CASSQGTSEQFF
TRBD1 few TRBJ1-5 TRBV12-3/TRBV12-4 16 TGTGCCAGCAGTTTCGGTCGGGGGACAGGGTTTGGGCCCCAGCATTTT CASSFGRGTGFGPQHF
- - TRBJ2-1 TRBV12-3/TRBV12-4 14 TGTGCCAGCGGTGGGGTCCGACGATACAATGAGCAGTTCTTC CASGGVRRYNEQFF
TRBD2 few TRBJ2-2 TRBV4-1 17 TGCGCCAGCAGCCCCACGGGACTAGGGACGAACACCGGGGAGCTGTTTTTT CASSPTGLGTNTGELFF
TRBD2 - TRBJ2-3 TRBV5-1 16 TGCGCCAGCAGCTTAGGCAGCGGGGGGGCAACAGATACGCAGTATTTT CASSLGSGGATDTQYF
- - TRBJ2-3 TRBV5-1 16 TGCGCCAGCAGCTTTTCCCCCACTCCACGAACAGATACGCAGTATTTT CASSFSPTPRTDTQYF
TRBD2 - TRBJ2-2 TRBV9 18 TGTGCCAGCAGCGTAGGCCTAGCGGGGGGCCCCAACACCGGGGAGCTGTTTTTT CASSVGLAGGPNTGELFF
- few TRBJ2-1 TRBV6-5 15 TGTGCCAGCAGTTACCCACACAGGGTCTACAATGAGCAGTTCTTC CASSYPHRVYNEQFF
- - TRBJ2-1 TRBV7-2 16 TGTGCCAGCAGCAGGGACTCCTTCAGCTCCTACAATGAGCAGTTCTTC CASSRDSFSSYNEQFF
- few TRBJ1-5 TRBV28 14 TGTGCCAGCAGTCTCGACAGATATCACCAGCCCCAGCATTTT CASSLDRYHQPQHF
- - TRBJ2-3 TRBV10-3 18 TGTGCCATCAGTGAATTGGCATCAGAGGGGGGGCCGAGAGATACGCAGTATTTT CAISELASEGGPRDTQYF
- - TRBJ1-1 TRBV9 15 TGTGCCAGCAGCTCAGCCGGGGGGGCGGGCACTGAAGCTTTCTTT CASSSAGGAGTEAFF
- few TRBJ2-5 TRBV5-1 15 TGCGCCAGCAGCTTGGCGTTCGGGGGCCAAGAGACCCAGTACTTC CASSLAFGGQETQYF
TRBD2 - TRBJ2-5 TRBV2 15 TGTGCCAGCAGTGGGGCTAGCGGGAGCCAAGAGACCCAGTACTTC CASSGASGSQETQYF
- - TRBJ1-2 TRBV30 14 TGTGCCTGGAGTGGGCAGGGCCTCTTCTATGGCTACACCTTC CAWSGQGLFYGYTF
- few TRBJ1-2 TRBV27 12 TGTGCCAGCAGCCGGCCCGGGTTTGGCTACACCTTC CASSRPGFGYTF
- - TRBJ1-3 TRBV6-5 15 TGTGCCAGCAGTTCCCAGGGGAAAGCTGGAAACACCATATATTTT CASSSQGKAGNTIYF
- - TRBJ2-1 TRBV6-1 13 TGTGCCAGCTGTGGGGCCCTAAACAATGAGCAGTTCTTC CASCGALNNEQFF
- once TRBJ2-1 TRBV4-1 16 TGCGCCAGCAGCCAAGCGATAGCGGCCCCCTACAATGAGCAGTTCTTC CASSQAIAAPYNEQFF
TRBD2 few TRBJ2-5 TRBV12-3/TRBV12-4 15 TGTGCCAGCAGTTTATGGGGACTAGTGGTGGAGACCCAGTACTTC CASSLWGLVVETQYF
TRBD1 - TRBJ2-7 TRBV7-9 16 TGTGCCAGCAGCTTAGCGCATTCGGACAGGGGGGACGAGCAGTACTTC CASSLAHSDRGDEQYF
- once TRBJ2-7 TRBV12-3/TRBV12-4 15 TGTGCCAGCAGTTTAGCGCTCCAGGGTGAGTCCGAGCAGTACTTC CASSLALQGESEQYF
TRBD2 few TRBJ2-2 TRBV29-1 16 TGCAGCGTCTCGCGGGGGGCCGCCCCGAACACCGGGGAGCTGTTTTTT CSVSRGAAPNTGELFF
- once TRBJ2-5 TRBV2 15 TGTGCCAGCAGTGGACCGGGACTTACAGTGGAGACCCAGTACTTC CASSGPGLTVETQYF
- - TRBJ2-5 TRBV15 12 TGTGCCACCAGCAGACACAAAGAGACCCAGTACTTC CATSRHKETQYF
- - TRBJ1-1 TRBV28 11 TGTGCCCACTCCCAGGGGAGGGGAGCTTTCTTT CAHSQGRGAFF
- - TRBJ2-5 TRBV12-3/TRBV12-4 13 TGTGCCAGCAGTTTCGCGACGGCCGAGACCCAGTACTTC CASSFATAETQYF
TRBD2 - TRBJ2-5 TRBV24-1 18 TGTGCCACCAGTGATGGCGGACTAGCGGGGGGAAGGGGAGAGACCCAGTACTTC CATSDGGLAGGRGETQYF
TRBD1 few TRBJ1-3 TRBV3-1 16 TGTGCCAGCAGCCAAGGGACAGGGCCCTCTGGAAACACCATATATTTT CASSQGTGPSGNTIYF
- - TRBJ2-5 TRBV2 14 TGTGCCAGCAGTGAACACAGCTTCCAAGAGACCCAGTACTTC CASSEHSFQETQYF
- few TRBJ2-1 TRBV20-1 14 TGCAGTGCTAGAGAGTCTTTAGCCTACAATGAGCAGTTCTTC CSARESLAYNEQFF
- few TRBJ2-5 TRBV10-3 13 TGTGCCATCTCGGGCAGGGTTTCGGAGACCCAGTACTTC CAISGRVSETQYF
TRBD2 - TRBJ2-7 TRBV7-8 17 TGTGCCAGCAGCAGTCACGGGACTAGCGAGGTCTCCTACGAGCAGTACTTC CASSSHGTSEVSYEQYF
TRBD1 few TRBJ2-7 TRBV9 15 TGTGCCAGCAGCGTAGGCCTAGGACAGGGGGACGAGCAGTACTTC CASSVGLGQGDEQYF
TRBD2 many TRBJ2-2 TRBV9 16 TGTGCCAGCAGTTTGACTAGCGGGGTCAACACCGGGGAGCTGTTTTTT CASSLTSGVNTGELFF
TRBD1 - TRBJ2-7 TRBV20-1 15 TGCAGTGCTTCCCAGCCGGACAGGGATCCGCACGAGCAGTACTTC CSASQPDRDPHEQYF
TRBD2 few TRBJ2-2 TRBV6-5 17 TGTGCCAGCAGTTTTCTAGCGGGGGGTCCGAACACCGGGGAGCTGTTTTTT CASSFLAGGPNTGELFF
- - TRBJ2-1 TRBV5-1 16 TGCGCCAGCAGCGCCCTTAGCGGAGGGGTCTACAATGAGCAGTTCTTC CASSALSGGVYNEQFF
- - TRBJ2-7 TRBV29-1 12 TGCAGCGTTAACAGGGATTCCTACGAGCAGTACTTC CSVNRDSYEQYF
- - TRBJ2-7 TRBV4-1 14 TGCGCCAGCAGCCAAGTGGGGTCCCCCTACGAGCAGTACTTC CASSQVGSPYEQYF
- - TRBJ2-7 TRBV2 12 TGTGCCAGCAGAGACAATGACTACGAGCAGTACTTC CASRDNDYEQYF
TRBD2 - TRBJ2-3 TRBV11-1 18 TGTGCCAGCAGCTTATCCCTAGCGGGGGGGCCGGGCACAGATACGCAGTATTTT CASSLSLAGGPGTDTQYF
TRBD1 - TRBJ1-5 TRBV24-1 16 TGTGCCACCAGTGTCTATGACAGGGATTCCAATCAGCCCCAGCATTTT CATSVYDRDSNQPQHF
- many TRBJ2-6 TRBV12-3/TRBV12-4 13 TGTGCCAGCAGTTACCATGGGGCCAACGTCCTGACTTTC CASSYHGANVLTF
- - TRBJ1-5 TRBV5-5 14 TGTGCCAGCAGCATTGGACAGCGCAATCAGCCCCAGCATTTT CASSIGQRNQPQHF
TRBD1 - TRBJ2-7 TRBV15 13 TGTGCCACCAGCAGAGGACAGGGGGCTAATAAGTACTTC CATSRGQGANKYF
- few TRBJ2-1 TRBV5-6 13 TGTGCCAGCAGCCCGCGACGGAACAATGAGCAGTTCTTC CASSPRRNNEQFF
TRBD1 few TRBJ2-5 TRBV6-2/TRBV6-3 14 TGTGCCAGCAGTCCTGACAGGGTCCAAGAGACCCAGTACTTC CASSPDRVQETQYF
- many TRBJ2-2 TRBV4-1 16 TGCGCCAGCAGCCCGGCGGGACAGATTAACACCGGGGAGCTGTTTTTT CASSPAGQINTGELFF
TRBD2 few TRBJ2-5 TRBV29-1 15 TGCAGCGTTGAACCCGGAGTAGCGGGGCAAGAGACCCAGTACTTC CSVEPGVAGQETQYF
TRBD1 few TRBJ2-5 TRBV28 16 TGTGCCAGCAGTCCCCACGTCGGGACAGTTCAAGAGACCCAGTACTTC CASSPHVGTVQETQYF
- - TRBJ1-2 TRBV3-1 14 TGTGCCAGCAGCCAAGAGGAGACAGCCTATGGCTACACCTTC CASSQEETAYGYTF
- - TRBJ1-1 TRBV7-2 16 TGTGCCAGCAGCTCCAACCACGTCCGGGGGCGGTCTGAAGCTTTCTTT CASSSNHVRGRSEAFF